The clone carrying this T cell receptor (beta chain) is a singleton in its sample. What it binds is unknown. This may come from a read error, since a much larger clone is one base off. This library used around 0.4 ug RNA and molecular barcoded adaptors spanning alpha/delta and beta/gamma chains. Using its own MiXCR run on the reads, TCRdb lists one record per CDR3 protein. The top ten hold roughly 11% of the sample, which has roughly 130,000 distinct CDR3 sequences, 10% to 15% seen once. This entry comes from a study of read filtering for tumor transcriptome and immune sequencing. Across the study: Whole-transcriptome libraries were prepared after DNase treatment.

The CDR3 is 15 residues long. CDR1 is MNHNY and CDR2 is SVGAGI in the germline V gene (reference sequence). Study results and limitations: This fraction held mixed bone marrow immune cells after CD138-negative sorting.

The chain is built from TRBV6-6 and TRBJ2-5; D tentatively fits TRBD1 or TRBD2 (5 bases each). This sequence originates from a donor aged 40 or older with multiple myeloma. Input material: a population of CD138-negative cells sorted from bone marrow. CDR3 nucleotides: TGTGCCAACAGTTACTCGCGGGCTGGGGCAGAGACCCAGTACTTC. Protein sequence: CANSYSRAGAETQYF.